A selection of T cell receptor beta chains follows, all from one sample in a study of blood T cell repertoires in COVID-19. Libraries were prepared by immunoSEQ multiplex PCR; TCRdb keeps only in-frame clonotypes and omits some of them. The sample lists about 300,000 clones, approximately 84% occurring once. Sequenced input: peripheral blood. Receptors were obtained from a human donor with COVID-19, enrolled during active disease. The donor label of this sample is uncertain. The CDR3 runs from the conserved cysteine through the conserved F or W. The order of the fields is clone size, V gene, J gene, D gene, CDR3 protein, CDR3 DNA. A D gene is named only where the DNA matches it firmly. Clone size, where shown, is once, few, many, or a class for clones that have expanded.

NA	TRBV7-2	TRBJ1-5	TRBD1	CASSGQGENQPQHF	TGTGCCAGCAGTGGACAGGGAGAGAATCAGCCCCAGCATTTT
few	TRBV27	TRBJ2-7	TRBD1	CASRTGVGGEQYF	TGTGCCAGCAGGACAGGGGTTGGTGGCGAGCAGTACTTC
NA	TRBV11-2	TRBJ1-2	NA	CASSPTWGEGYGYTF	TGTGCCAGCAGCCCCACGTGGGGGGAGGGCTATGGCTACACCTTC
NA	TRBV27	TRBJ2-2	TRBD2	CASSFSGGNTGELFF	TGTGCCAGCAGTTTCTCGGGAGGGAACACCGGGGAGCTGTTTTTT
NA	TRBV11-2	TRBJ2-7	NA	CASSFAGTASSYEQYF	TGTGCCAGCAGCTTCGCGGGGACCGCTAGCTCCTACGAGCAGTACTTC
NA	TRBV6-5	TRBJ2-7	TRBD1	CASRGDRGYEQYF	TGTGCCAGCCGAGGGGACAGGGGCTACGAGCAGTACTTC
NA	TRBV18	TRBJ2-1	TRBD2	CASSPPPTRAGDEQFF	TGTGCCAGCTCACCCCCCCCGACTAGGGCGGGAGATGAGCAGTTCTTC
NA	TRBV18	TRBJ2-7	TRBD1	CASSPSGGGEQYF	TGTGCCAGCTCACCATCAGGGGGTGGCGAGCAGTACTTC
few	TRBV5-4	TRBJ1-1	NA	CASRRREGHNYEAFF	TGTGCCAGCAGGAGACGGGAGGGACACAACTACGAAGCTTTCTTT
NA	TRBV11-3	TRBJ2-7	TRBD2	CASSCPCEGAGGDYEQYF	TGTGCCAGCAGCTGCCCCTGTGAGGGAGCGGGAGGTGACTACGAGCAGTACTTC
NA	TRBV5-1	TRBJ2-2	NA	CASSLEVGEELFF	TGCGCCAGCAGCTTGGAAGTCGGGGAGGAGCTGTTTTTT
NA	TRBV4-1	TRBJ1-3	NA	CASSPPERSGGNTIYF	TGCGCCAGCAGCCCACCGGAAAGGTCGGGAGGAAACACCATATATTTT
NA	TRBV18	TRBJ2-5	TRBD2	CASSPAGGRATETQYF	TGTGCCAGCTCACCGGCAGGCGGGAGGGCCACAGAGACCCAGTACTTC
NA	TRBV7-9	TRBJ1-6	NA	CASSPFSGVGSPLHF	TGTGCCAGCAGCCCCTTTTCAGGGGTGGGTTCACCCCTCCACTTT
NA	TRBV28	TRBJ2-7	NA	CASSQDSYEQYF	TGTGCCAGCAGTCAGGACAGCTACGAGCAGTACTTC
NA	TRBV28	TRBJ1-2	TRBD1	CATTRDRELNGYTF	TGTGCCACCACTCGGGACAGAGAATTGAATGGCTACACCTTC
few	TRBV29-1	TRBJ1-1	NA	CSVPQVANTEAFF	TGCAGCGTACCCCAGGTGGCGAACACTGAAGCTTTCTTT